The clone carrying this T cell receptor (beta chain) was seen a handful of times. The antigen is not known. After isolation, RNA underwent reverse transcription to generate cDNA as the sequencing template. Method: immunoSEQ multiplex PCR; TCRdb's copy keeps in-frame clones and lacks some. The profile shows 250,000 to 350,000 clones, 60% of them singletons. The V gene's germline CDR1 is GTSNPN and CDR2 SVGIG (reference sequence). The CDR3 loop spans 15 amino acids. V lost 4 bases to trimming and J lost 5 bases, with 20 bases between them. This sample is drawn from a study of CD8+ T cells in alopecia areata. Across the study: Tofacitinib administration to treated patients was oral, at 5 to 10 mg twice daily. Findings and limits, study-wide: Having one nonresponder leaves uncertain how baseline CD8+ expansion relates to response.

This sample's treatment: oral pan-JAK inhibitor, 5-10 mg twice daily. Alopecia areata patients gave lesional scalp punch biopsies and peripheral blood samples. The TCR originated in a human donor with alopecia areata. V gene TRBV30 combines with J gene TRBJ1-2, with D perhaps TRBD1 (5 bases). Here the sequenced sample was CD4+ T cells sorted from blood, taken at roughly week 53, from a patient treated with tofacitinib. The CDR3, as DNA: TGTGCCTGGACCGGGGACCGCACAACGAGTTATGGCTACACCTTC. Its protein is CAWTGDRTTSYGYTF.